One sample yielded the 21 T cell receptor beta chains listed below, sequenced in a study of OX40 agonist ivuxolimab in advanced cancers. TCRdb keeps only in-frame clones here, not all; method: immunoSEQ multiplex PCR. The table includes 15,000 to 20,000 clones, around 81% detected once. This specimen consisted of CD4+ or CD8+ T cells sorted from blood, obtained in a trial of the OX40 agonist ivuxolimab. These receptor sequences come from an adult with an advanced solid tumor such as melanoma, head and neck, liver or kidney cancer.

This clone was seen a few times. The chain has TRBV28 and TRBJ2-5, with 8 nucleotides matching TRBD2. From germline, CDR1 is MDHEN and CDR2 SYDVKM. There are 15 residues in the CDR3. V dropped 9 bases and J dropped 5; count of bases not matched to a gene: 14. The CDR3 coding sequence is TGTGCCAGTCAAACGGGACTAGGGGGTTGGGAGACCCAGTACTTC. Encoded protein: CASQTGLGGWETQYF.

CDR3: CAISEEGSYNEQFF. The CDR3 region has the DNA TGTGCCATCAGTGAGGAGGGATCCTACAATGAGCAGTTCTTC. The chain employs TRBV10-3 and TRBJ2-1; D possibly corresponds to TRBD2 (5 bases). The length of the CDR3 is 14 residues. CDR1 ENHRY and CDR2 SYGVKD come from the germline V gene. Trimming stripped 2 bases from V and 1 base from J, with 6 bases between.

The chain employs TRBV4-1 and TRBJ2-7; no firm D call. V lost 1 base and J 3 bases, leaving 4 bases between the germline ends. Germline CDR1 reads MGHRA; CDR2 reads YSYEKL. The CDR3 totals 12 residues. The CDR3 is CASSQGNYEQYF. CDR3 DNA: TGCGCCAGCAGCCAAGGGAACTACGAGCAGTACTTC.

This rearrangement joins TRBV6-6 to TRBJ2-5; D may be TRBD2 (5 bases). Germline assignment: CDR1 MNHNY and CDR2 SVGAGI (reference sequence). The length of the CDR3 is 14 residues. The V gene lost 2 bases and the J gene lost 2 bases, with 9 bases spanning the gap. This CDR3 is CASSYSGRQETQYF. As DNA, the CDR3 is TGTGCCAGCAGTTACAGCGGCAGACAAGAGACCCAGTACTTC.

This chain connects TRBV5-1 to TRBJ1-5; D not certain. The CDR3 consists of 13 residues. Trimming took 4 bases from V and 4 from J, leaving 9 bases between them. Looked up from germline, CDR1 is SGHRS and CDR2 is YFSETQ. The CDR3: CASSAVRNQPQHF. The CDR3 DNA sequence: TGCGCCAGCAGCGCCGTCCGGAATCAGCCCCAGCATTTT.

The rearrangement joins TRBV10-3 to TRBJ2-1, with TRBD2 as a possible D gene (6 bases). V was cut by 4 bases and J by 7 bases, with 14 bases left in between. In germline, CDR1 is ENHRY, CDR2 SYGVKD. The CDR3 has 14 residues. As DNA, the CDR3 is TGTGCCATCAGTGTCGAGCTGGAGGGGAATGAGCAGTTCTTC. Its protein product is CAISVELEGNEQFF.

V and J are TRBV28 and TRBJ2-7; maybe TRBD2 (6 bases). V lost 11 bases and J 3 bases, leaving 20 bases between the germline ends. The germline V gene has CDR1 MDHEN and CDR2 SYDVKM. The CDR3 runs 14 residues. The CDR3 region has the DNA TGTGCCGTAAGAGTCGCGGGGTTAGGCTACGAGCAGTACTTC. It codes for CAVRVAGLGYEQYF.

The chain is built from TRBV27 and TRBJ2-7; weak D call: TRBD1 (5 bases). There are 15 residues in the CDR3. Trimming removed 3 bases from V and 3 bases from J, with 15 bases in between. Germline V gene data show CDR1 as MNHEY and CDR2 as SMNVEV (reference sequence). CDR3 sequence: CASSLTVFPNYEQYF. The CDR3 DNA reads TGTGCCAGCAGTTTGACAGTATTCCCTAACTACGAGCAGTACTTC.

CDR3 nucleotide sequence: TGTGCCAGCAGCGAGGGGGGGACTAGCTTGGCTGAGCAGTTCTTC. Amino acid sequence: CASSEGGTSLAEQFF. The J gene is TRBJ2-1, the V gene TRBV9, with 9 bases identical to TRBD2. This CDR3 has 15 residues. Germline V lookup: CDR1 SGDLS, CDR2 YYNGEE. V lost 3 bases to trimming and J lost 9 bases; unmatched junction nucleotides: 10.

The V call is TRBV7-9, the J call TRBJ2-3; either TRBD1 or TRBD2 may fit D (5 bases each). Germline CDR1 is SEHNR and CDR2 is FQNEAQ (reference sequence). V was clipped by 5 bases and J by 0 bases, with 18 bases between them. The CDR3 runs to 17 residues. Here the CDR3 DNA reads TGTGCCAGCAGCCCCCGGGACGGATATACTAGCACAGATACGCAGTATTTT. Translating it yields CASSPRDGYTSTDTQYF.

There are a few counts of this clone. The chain uses TRBV6-1 and TRBJ2-7; a possible D gene is TRBD1 (6 bases). Germline lookup yields CDR1 MNHNS and CDR2 SASEGT. This CDR3 is built from 15 residues. Trimming took 2 bases from V and 5 from J, leaving 16 bases between them. The CDR3 loop is CASSESSGTSNEQYF. Here the CDR3 DNA reads TGTGCCAGCAGTGAATCTTCCGGGACATCTAACGAGCAGTACTTC.

The genes are TRBV2 and TRBJ2-1, with no clear D. Trimming left V 4 bases short and J 5 bases short, with 6 bases between. Germline V gene data show CDR1 as SNHLY and CDR2 as FYNNEI. The CDR3 covers 12 residues. This CDR3 is CASSVTDNEQFF. The DNA of the CDR3 is TGTGCCAGCAGTGTCACCGACAATGAGCAGTTCTTC.

The J gene is TRBJ1-5, the V gene TRBV4-1; D gene uncertain. The V gene lost 2 bases and the J gene lost 3 bases, with 8 bases spanning the gap. The CDR3 contains 14 residues. Germline lookup yields CDR1 MGHRA and CDR2 YSYEKL. The DNA of the CDR3 is TGCGCCAGCAGCCAAATATGGGACAATCAGCCCCAGCATTTT. Translated, it gives CASSQIWDNQPQHF.

This clone turned up a few times. The V and J genes are TRBV7-9 and TRBJ2-7; D may correspond to TRBD1 or TRBD2 (5 bases each). The ends were cut back, 2 bases at V and 5 bases at J, with 13 bases in the middle. Germline V lookup: CDR1 SEHNR, CDR2 FQNEAQ (reference sequence). This CDR3 contains 14 residues. CDR3 sequence: CASSLWAGRDEQYF. CDR3 bases: TGTGCCAGCAGCTTATGGGCAGGGCGGGACGAGCAGTACTTC.

The chain carries TRBV5-1 and TRBJ2-2, with 8 positions matching TRBD2. The CDR3 sequence is 17 residues long. CDR1 is SGHRS, CDR2 YFSETQ, per germline. V dropped 10 bases and J dropped 3; count of bases not matched to a gene: 17. In DNA, the CDR3 is TGCGCCGAGGTCGGCGGGAGCGGGAGATCGGACACCGGGGAGCTGTTTTTT. It codes for CAEVGGSGRSDTGELFF.

The gene calls are TRBV2 and TRBJ2-7, with 7 bases fitting TRBD1. Germline CDR1 SNHLY, CDR2 FYNNEI. The CDR3 spans 15 residues. Unmatched junction bases numbered 9, after V lost 3 bases and J lost 4 bases. The CDR3: CASSETLTGAYEQYF. The DNA of the CDR3 is TGTGCCAGCAGTGAGACACTCACAGGGGCTTACGAGCAGTACTTC.

The chain has TRBV6-5 and TRBJ2-1, with 7 bases matching TRBD2. Germline CDR1 is MNHEY and CDR2 is SVGAGI. This CDR3 has 13 residues. The J segment lost 6 bases and the V segment lost 2 bases, leaving 1 base of the junction unmatched. The CDR3 protein is CASSYPGGNEQFF. In nucleotides, the CDR3 is TGTGCCAGCAGTTACCCGGGGGGCAATGAGCAGTTCTTC.

The chain combines TRBV10-1 with TRBJ2-5, with TRBD2 matching 12 bases. The J call is in doubt because the DNA end fits TRBJ2-7 better. CDR1 and CDR2 (germline): WNHNN, SYGVQD (reference sequence). This CDR3 comprises 18 residues. This CDR3 is CASSDQLAGGFEAYEQYF. The CDR3 DNA is TGCGCCAGCAGTGACCAACTAGCGGGAGGATTTGAAGCCTACGAGCAGTACTTC.

This clone was found once. V and J are TRBV29-1 and TRBJ2-7, with 10 bases aligning to TRBD2. CDR3 length equals 14 residues. Unmatched junction bases numbered 7, after V lost 3 bases and J lost 5 bases. Germline V gives CDR1 SQVTM, CDR2 ANQGSEA. The chain's CDR3 is CSVEIPTSGDEQYF. The CDR3 DNA is TGCAGCGTTGAGATCCCCACTAGCGGGGACGAGCAGTACTTC.

The V call is TRBV5-4, the J call TRBJ2-5, with 7 bases identical to TRBD2. The J call could be wrong; TRBJ2-7 is a better fit for the DNA end. Germline CDR1 and CDR2: SGHNT and YYREEE (reference sequence). The CDR3 has 11 residues. The CDR3, as DNA: TGTGCCATAATCGGGGAGGGCGAGCAGTACTTC. As protein: CAIIGEGEQYF.

The DNA for the CDR3 is TGTGCCAGCAGGAACGGGACTAGCGGGAGCTACGAGCAGTACTTC. Residues: CASRNGTSGSYEQYF. The V call is TRBV21-1, the J call TRBJ2-5; TRBD2, the D gene given by the table, was not confirmed from the DNA. Matching the DNA end better, TRBJ2-7 makes the J call doubtful. TRBV21-1 is a pseudogene segment. The CDR3 totals 15 residues.